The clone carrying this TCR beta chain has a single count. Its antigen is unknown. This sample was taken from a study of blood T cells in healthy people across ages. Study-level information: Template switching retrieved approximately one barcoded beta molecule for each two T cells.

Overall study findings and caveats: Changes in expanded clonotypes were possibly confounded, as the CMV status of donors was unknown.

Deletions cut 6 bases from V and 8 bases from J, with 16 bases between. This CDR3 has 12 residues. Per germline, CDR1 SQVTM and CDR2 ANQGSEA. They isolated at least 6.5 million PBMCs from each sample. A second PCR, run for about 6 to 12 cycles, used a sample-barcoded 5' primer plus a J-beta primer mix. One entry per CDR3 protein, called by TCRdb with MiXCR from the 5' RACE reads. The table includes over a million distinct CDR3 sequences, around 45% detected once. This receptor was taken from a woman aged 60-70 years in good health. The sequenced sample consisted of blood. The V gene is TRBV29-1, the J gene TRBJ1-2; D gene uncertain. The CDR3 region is CSVGLRGGGYTF. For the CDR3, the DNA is TGCAGCGTGGGCCTTCGGGGTGGGGGCTACACCTTC.